This T cell receptor (beta chain) came from a study of Ad26.COV2.S vaccination and SARS-CoV-2 variants. Background on the study: Participants got Ad26.COV2.S intramuscularly, once or twice 56 days apart. Notes on the study in general: Non-spike TCR breadth showed similarity between vaccine and placebo recipients.

Germline lookup yields CDR1 LNHDA and CDR2 SQIVND (reference sequence). This CDR3 is 15 amino acids long. V was clipped by 3 bases and J by 3 bases; unmatched bases: 5. Sequencing was performed with immunoSEQ multiplex PCR; in TCRdb, only in-frame clones are kept and a portion is missing. The data hold a few hundred thousand clones, with 90% observed a single time. In regard to this clone: Its antigen remains unknown.

Treatment defined: roughly 19 received Ad26.COV2.S at low or high dose, single or two shots; about 5 received placebo; per-sample allocation not given. Day 63 after the first injection of vaccine or placebo was the sampling time. This adult donor, from Boston, was 18-55 years old. The study used a vaccine consisting of an Ad26 vector that expressed Wuhan-strain SARS-CoV-2 spike. This receptor was identified in a person aged 18-65 years who received the Ad26.COV2.S COVID-19 vaccine or a placebo. The chain carries TRBV19 and TRBJ1-5; the match to TRBD1 covers 7 bases. Sequencing used peripheral blood, obtained in a trial of Ad26.COV2.S vaccine versus placebo. The CDR3 sequence: CASSMKGTANQPQHF. CDR3 DNA sequence: TGTGCCAGTAGTATGAAAGGGACAGCCAATCAGCCCCAGCATTTT.